Listed here are 20 T cell receptor beta chains from one sample, sequenced in a study of beta chain features in type 1 diabetes. The entirety of the isolated RNA underwent reverse transcription, so expressed TCRB transcripts were sequenced. Sequenced by immunoSEQ multiplex PCR; TCRdb stores in-frame clones only, minus some. The sample contains hundreds of thousands of clones, 15% to 20% of which appear only once. Sequenced input: naive CD4+ T cells from blood. Source of these receptors: a woman aged 18-29 years in good health.

CDR3 DNA: TGTGCCAGCTCACTTAACCCGAAAATCAAGGAGCTGTTTTTT. It specifies CASSLNPKIKELFF. The chain uses TRBV18 and TRBJ2-2; no definite D call. With 4 bases removed from V and 10 bases from J, the gap between germline ends came to 16 bases. CDR3 length: 14 amino acids. CDR1 and CDR2 from the germline V gene are KGHSH and LQKENI.

The chain has TRBV6-5 and TRBJ2-7; either TRBD1 or TRBD2 may fit D (5 bases each). Trimming pared 4 bases from V and 3 bases from J, leaving 16 bases between. CDR3 size: 15 residues. Germline lookup yields CDR1 MNHEY and CDR2 SVGAGI. The CDR3 sequence is CASSSEGRVGYEQYF. The CDR3 region has the DNA TGTGCCAGCAGTTCAGAGGGGAGAGTAGGCTACGAGCAGTACTTC.

V usage is TRBV6-5 and J usage is TRBJ1-2; D unresolved. Germline V gene sequence: CDR1 MNHEY, CDR2 SVGAGI. CDR3 length: 15 amino acids. V was cut by 0 bases and J by 8 bases, with 16 bases left in between. The CDR3 here is CASSYSDLTEGGYTF. CDR3 DNA: TGTGCCAGCAGTTACTCGGACCTAACCGAGGGAGGCTACACCTTC.

This clone was seen only a few times. The rearrangement uses TRBV7-9 and TRBJ2-1, with 10 positions matching TRBD2. The CDR3 has 17 residues. The junction had 13 bases not matched to a gene; V was cut back by 1 base and J by 10 bases. Looked up from germline, CDR1 is SEHNR and CDR2 is FQNEAQ (reference sequence). The CDR3 DNA sequence: TGTGCCAGCAGCTTAGTTTATCCTAGCGGGGGCAGTTGGGAGCAGTTCTTC. It encodes CASSLVYPSGGSWEQFF. Variable domain in full (rest from reference TRBV7-9 and TRBJ2-1): DTGVSQNPRHKITKRGQNVTFRCDPISEHNRLYWYRQTLGQGPEFLTYFQNEAQLEKSRLLSDRFSAERPKGSFSTLEIQRTEQGDSAMYLCASSLVYPSGGSWEQFFGPGTRLTVL.

The table lists this clone with a few counts. This chain connects TRBV19 to TRBJ2-7; D is unresolved. The CDR3 contains 13 residues. Trimming removed 7 bases from V and 5 bases from J, with 15 bases in between. Germline lookup yields CDR1 LNHDA and CDR2 SQIVND (reference sequence). The DNA of the CDR3 is TGTGCCAGTACGCCGTCCGGCCTCCACGAGCAGTACTTC. It is translated as CASTPSGLHEQYF.

Comments on this clone: Its ends do not fully match the called genes, so a read error is possible. The DNA of the CDR3 is TGTGCCAGCAGTGCGACGACGGGAAATCACCCCCAGCATTTT. Its protein is CASSATTGNHPQHF. The gene calls are TRBV2 and TRBJ1-5; no reliable D call. Germline loops: CDR1 SNHLY, CDR2 FYNNEI. This CDR3 is built from 14 residues. Full variable domain (missing parts from reference TRBV2 and TRBJ1-5): EPEVTQTPSHQVTQMGQEVILRCVPISNHLYFYWYRQILGQKVEFLVSFYNNEISEKSEIFDDQFSVERPDGSNFTLKIRSTKLEDSAMYFCASSATTGNHPQHFGDGTRLSIL.

About this clone itself: The sample holds other DNA sequences that translate to the same CDR3. The rearrangement links TRBV20-1 to TRBJ1-1, with D unresolved. Deletions cut 2 bases from V and 8 bases from J, with 9 bases between. Germline V gene lookup returns CDR1 DFQATT and CDR2 SNEGSKA (reference sequence). The CDR3 totals 11 residues. The CDR3 nucleotides read TGCAGTGCTAGAAAGGCCACCGAAGCTTTCTTT. Amino acid sequence: CSARKATEAFF.

This clone was counted only a few times. The J gene is TRBJ1-2, the V gene TRBV27; a possible D gene is TRBD1 (5 bases). The CDR3 is 14 residues long. V was clipped by 5 bases and J by 4 bases, with 14 bases between them. Germline V gives CDR1 MNHEY, CDR2 SMNVEV (reference sequence). The CDR3 loop reads CASSPSGRSYGYTF. CDR3 nucleotide sequence: TGTGCCAGCAGTCCCTCGGGACGAAGCTATGGCTACACCTTC.

The chain couples TRBV28 to TRBJ2-7; TRBD1 might be the D (5 bases). Germline loops: CDR1 MDHEN, CDR2 SYDVKM. This CDR3 is 15 amino acids long. Trimming left V 4 bases short and J 2 bases short, with 15 bases between. CDR3 DNA: TGTGCCAGCAGTTCCCCCGCATCGACAGCCTACGAGCAGTACTTC. Translated, it gives CASSSPASTAYEQYF.

This clone turned up a few times. The V call is TRBV7-9, the J call TRBJ2-7; the D is unclear. Trimming pared 1 base from V and 8 bases from J, leaving 9 bases between. The CDR3 totals 12 residues. Germline V gene sequence: CDR1 SEHNR, CDR2 FQNEAQ (reference sequence). The CDR3 here is CASSLDIYKQYF. CDR3 in DNA: TGTGCCAGCAGCTTAGATATTTACAAGCAGTACTTC. Full variable domain (missing parts from reference TRBV7-9 and TRBJ2-7): DTGVSQNPRHKITKRGQNVTFRCDPISEHNRLYWYRQTLGQGPEFLTYFQNEAQLEKSRLLSDRFSAERPKGSFSTLEIQRTEQGDSAMYLCASSLDIYKQYFGPGTRLTVT.

The J gene is TRBJ1-2, the V gene TRBV7-9, with 9 bases lining up with TRBD1. The germline V gene encodes CDR1 SEHNR and CDR2 FQNEAQ (reference sequence). The V segment lost 5 bases and the J segment 3 bases; nucleotides outside the gene matches: 7. The CDR3 is 15 residues long. The CDR3: CASSAPGQGDYGYTF. The CDR3 DNA reads TGTGCCAGCAGCGCGCCGGGACAGGGTGACTATGGCTACACCTTC.

This clone was counted between two and nine times. The chain recombines TRBV21-1 with TRBJ2-3; TRBD1, the table's D call, was not compared with the DNA. TRBV21-1 has pseudogene status. The CDR3 totals 18 residues. As DNA, the CDR3 is TGTGCCAGCAGCGCGGCCACCGACAGGGGCGACCCCAACGATACGCAGTATTTT. Translated: CASSAATDRGDPNDTQYF.

This clone was picked up a small number of times. The chain couples TRBV5-4 to TRBJ2-4; TRBD1 agrees at 7 bases. With 0 bases clipped from V and 3 bases from J, the junction kept 0 bases outside the gene matches. The CDR3 extends over 14 amino acids. Germline loops: CDR1 SGHNT, CDR2 YYREEE (reference sequence). The CDR3 bases are TGTGCCAGCAGCTTGGACAGGGGCAAAAACATTCAGTACTTC. This gives the protein CASSLDRGKNIQYF. The full variable domain, in which reference TRBV5-4 and TRBJ2-4 provide the parts outside the CDR3, is ETGVTQSPTHLIKTRGQQVTLRCSSQSGHNTVSWYQQALGQGPQFIFQYYREEENGRGNFPPRFSGLQFPNYSSELNVNALELDDSALYLCASSLDRGKNIQYFGAGTRLSVL.

This clone was recorded a few times. This rearrangement joins TRBV5-4 to TRBJ1-1; D is possibly TRBD1 (5 bases). Germline lookup yields CDR1 SGHNT and CDR2 YYREEE (reference sequence). Trimming pared 5 bases from V and 1 base from J, leaving 15 bases between. The CDR3 is made up of 15 amino acids. The chain's CDR3 is CASSARGRGNTEAFF. CDR3 bases: TGTGCCAGCAGTGCCCGGGGCAGAGGGAACACTGAAGCTTTCTTT. Looking up the rest from reference TRBV5-4 and TRBJ1-1 gives the full variable domain: ETGVTQSPTHLIKTRGQQVTLRCSSQSGHNTVSWYQQALGQGPQFIFQYYREEENGRGNFPPRFSGLQFPNYSSELNVNALELDDSALYLCASSARGRGNTEAFFGQGTRLTVV.

The DNA of the CDR3 is TGTGCCAGCAGGCGAGGGACCCTAGAAGAGACCCAGTACTTC. This gives the protein CASRRGTLEETQYF. The chain is built from TRBV6-6 and TRBJ2-5; the D gene could be TRBD1 or TRBD2 (5 bases each). The germline V gene encodes CDR1 MNHNY and CDR2 SVGAGI (reference sequence). V was clipped by 6 bases and J by 3 bases, with 14 bases between them. This CDR3 is built from 14 residues.

The sample holds a few counts of this clone. The chain uses TRBV11-1 and TRBJ2-1; D remains unclear. The CDR3 is 14 amino acids. V dropped 4 bases and J dropped 9 bases, with 16 bases sitting between them. Germline values: CDR1 SGHAT, CDR2 FQDESV (reference sequence). The CDR3 here is CASSYRTQWGEQFF. The CDR3, as DNA: TGTGCCAGCAGCTACCGGACCCAATGGGGTGAGCAGTTCTTC.

The chain combines TRBV13 with TRBJ1-1; D gene unclear. The germline CDR1 and CDR2 sequences are PRHDT and FYEKMQ (reference sequence). V was pared by 0 bases and J by 5 bases, with 10 bases between. The CDR3 is 14 residues long. CDR3: CASSLGDGGTEAFF. CDR3 in DNA: TGTGCCAGCAGCTTAGGTGACGGAGGGACTGAAGCTTTCTTT. Supplemented by reference TRBV13 and TRBJ1-1, the full variable domain reads AAGVIQSPRHLIKEKRETATLKCYPIPRHDTVYWYQQGPGQDPQFLISFYEKMQSDKGSIPDRFSAQQFSDYHSELNMSSLELGDSALYFCASSLGDGGTEAFFGQGTRLTVV.

This clone was observed a few times. The chain employs TRBV28 and TRBJ2-5; D is unclear. This CDR3 region has 17 residues. V lost 5 bases and J 3 bases, leaving 22 bases between the germline ends. The germline gives CDR1 MDHEN, CDR2 SYDVKM. CDR3 DNA sequence: TGTGCCAGCAGTCCGACTCACATAATGATCTTTAAAGAGACCCAGTACTTC. Its translation: CASSPTHIMIFKETQYF.

In its sample, this clone was seen once. The chain has TRBV11-2 and TRBJ2-5; possible D gene TRBD2, 6 bases. The DNA end favors TRBJ2-7, so the J call may be wrong. The CDR3 totals 14 residues. Looked up from germline, CDR1 is SGHAT and CDR2 is FQNNGV. Here the CDR3 DNA reads TGTGCCAGCAGCTTAAGGCGGACTACTAGCGAGCAGTACTTC. Translated, it gives CASSLRRTTSEQYF.

This clone was observed a few times. The V and J genes are TRBV18 and TRBJ2-1, with D hard to call. Trimming left V 0 bases short and J 0 bases short, with 9 bases between. Germline CDR1 is KGHSH and CDR2 is LQKENI. The CDR3 sequence is 16 residues long. This chain's CDR3 is CASSPPSAASYNEQFF. The CDR3 region has the DNA TGTGCCAGCTCACCACCGAGTGCGGCCTCCTACAATGAGCAGTTCTTC.